The rows below give T cell receptor beta chains drawn from one sample of a study of memory CD4+ T cells and cytomegalovirus serostatus. Sequencing was performed with immunoSEQ multiplex PCR; in TCRdb, only in-frame clones are kept and a portion is missing. The sample holds about 61,000 clones, 75% to 85% seen once. Sequenced: memory CD4+ T cells from blood. These TCRs come from an adult in good health and CMV-seronegative. The conserved cysteine and the conserved F or W are not part of the CDR3 here.

j_call,v_call,cdr3_aa
TRBJ2-3,TRBV5-8,ASSFDPSIITDTQY
TRBJ1-1,TRBV13,ASSRPGTPGNTEAF
TRBJ2-1,TRBV7-2,ASSLVASSYNEQF
TRBJ2-7,TRBV6-6,ASSRDSTFSYEQY
TRBJ2-7,TRBV7-9,ASSSFGGGTSGRFYEQY
TRBJ2-2,TRBV18,ASSPPRQGGTGELF
TRBJ1-2,TRBV28,ASSLYAGYT
TRBJ2-7,TRBV6-5,ASSYSGQATYEQY
TRBJ2-7,TRBV7-6,ASSLDSGIGYEQY
TRBJ1-1,TRBV15,ATSRGTGRGNTEAF
TRBJ2-2,TRBV7-9,ASLSSSGQGNTGELF
TRBJ2-3,TRBV11-3,ASSLRAPRGSIRGTDTQY
TRBJ1-3,TRBV4-1,ASSQGQGKRILGNTIY